These 19 T cell receptor beta chains originate from one sample sequenced in a study of cytomegalovirus exposure and HLA in healthy donors. Sequencing used immunoSEQ multiplex PCR; TCRdb keeps in-frame clones, though not all of them. The sample lists some 180,000 clones, 86% occurring once. The sample taken for sequencing was PBMCs. Source of these receptors: a young man in good health and CMV-seropositive.

This chain uses TRBV7-2 with TRBJ2-5; D is perhaps TRBD1 or TRBD2 (5 bases each). Trimming shortened V by 5 bases and J by 5 bases, and 18 bases separated the two germline ends. Germline values: CDR1 SGHTA, CDR2 FQGNSA. The CDR3 runs 15 residues. The CDR3 bases are TGTGCCAGCAGCCACGAGAGGGGCGAGGGGGAGACCCAGTACTTC. This encodes CASSHERGEGETQYF.

A remark on this clone: This sample includes further DNA sequences coding for the same CDR3. The rearrangement uses TRBV2 and TRBJ2-7, with D possibly being TRBD1 or TRBD2 (5 bases each). Trimming took 6 bases from V and 4 from J, leaving 10 bases between them. Germline assignment: CDR1 SNHLY and CDR2 FYNNEI. There are 12 residues in the CDR3. CDR3 loop: CASRGDSYEQYF. CDR3 in DNA: TGTGCCAGCAGGGGAGACAGTTACGAGCAGTACTTC.

The genes are TRBV5-1 and TRBJ2-1, with TRBD2 matching over 8 bases. The length of the CDR3 is 14 residues. V was pared by 4 bases and J by 9 bases, with 9 bases of the junction left unmatched. Germline V lookup: CDR1 SGHRS, CDR2 YFSETQ. The CDR3 DNA reads TGCGCCAGCAGCAGTCGGGGGGGCCTTGTTGAGCAGTTCTTC. Translating gives CASSSRGGLVEQFF.

The genes are TRBV9 and TRBJ2-1, with D perhaps being TRBD1 or TRBD2 (6 bases each). Germline V gene sequence: CDR1 SGDLS, CDR2 YYNGEE. The CDR3 is 15 residues long. Trimming stripped 0 bases from V and 7 bases from J, with 14 bases between. CDR3 region: CASSVGGALNNEQFF. DNA for the CDR3: TGTGCCAGCAGCGTAGGGGGGGCCCTTAATAATGAGCAGTTCTTC. Complete variable domain (other parts from reference TRBV9 and TRBJ2-1): DSGVTQTPKHLITATGQRVTLRCSPRSGDLSVYWYQQSLDQGLQFLIQYYNGEERAKGNILERFSAQQFPDLHSELNLSSLELGDSALYFCASSVGGALNNEQFFGPGTRLTVL.

V usage is TRBV5-1 and J usage is TRBJ1-1; D is uncertain. Germline assignment: CDR1 SGHRS and CDR2 YFSETQ. V lost 0 bases, J lost 5 bases, and 11 bases lay in between. The CDR3 has 14 residues. The CDR3 sequence is CASSLGGRATEAFF. The CDR3 region has the DNA TGCGCCAGCAGCTTGGGTGGCAGAGCAACTGAAGCTTTCTTT.

The V and J genes are TRBV2 and TRBJ2-5, with no clear D. The V gene lost 6 bases and the J gene lost 3 bases, with 8 bases spanning the gap. In germline, CDR1 is SNHLY, CDR2 FYNNEI. CDR3 length: 12 amino acids. The CDR3 loop reads CASSGRKETQYF. The CDR3 nucleotides read TGTGCCAGCAGCGGCAGGAAAGAGACCCAGTACTTC.

The chain is built from TRBV28 and TRBJ2-2; weak D call: TRBD1 (6 bases). V lost 4 bases to trimming and J lost 3 bases, with 12 bases between them. Germline loops: CDR1 MDHEN, CDR2 SYDVKM. CDR3 size: 15 residues. Here the CDR3 DNA reads TGTGCCAGCAGTTCTAGGGACACCTACACCGGGGAGCTGTTTTTT. Protein product: CASSSRDTYTGELFF. The whole variable domain, filled in from reference TRBV28 and TRBJ2-2, reads DVKVTQSSRYLVKRTGEKVFLECVQDMDHENMFWYRQDPGLGLRLIYFSYDVKMKEKGDIPEGYSVSREKKERFSLILESASTNQTSMYLCASSSRDTYTGELFFGEGSRLTVL.

The rearrangement uses TRBV29-1 and TRBJ2-5; TRBD1 might be the D (5 bases). Germline V gene data show CDR1 as SQVTM and CDR2 as ANQGSEA. CDR3 size: 12 residues. Trimming cost V 2 bases and J 2 bases, with 6 bases left between them. The CDR3 DNA reads TGCAGCGTTGAACGACAGCAAGAGACCCAGTACTTC. Residues: CSVERQQETQYF.

This clone was seen a single time. This chain uses TRBV27 with TRBJ2-1; 16 nucleotides agree with TRBD2. This CDR3 is built from 17 residues. Looked up from germline, CDR1 is MNHEY and CDR2 is SMNVEV (reference sequence). V was clipped by 8 bases and J by 1 base; unmatched bases: 5. DNA for the CDR3: TGTGCCAGCGCGGGACTAGCGGGGGGGCTGTCCTACAATGAGCAGTTCTTC. Its protein is CASAGLAGGLSYNEQFF.

The chain carries TRBV7-3 and TRBJ2-2; maybe TRBD2 (5 bases). Germline CDR1 SGHTA, CDR2 FQGTGA. V was trimmed by 1 base and J by 5 bases, leaving 14 bases between them. The CDR3 length is 16 residues. The CDR3 nucleotides read TGTGCCAGCAGCTTAATGGCGGGCGACGGGACCGGGGAGCTGTTTTTT. Its translation is CASSLMAGDGTGELFF.

V gene TRBV7-7 combines with J gene TRBJ2-2, with unresolved D. The V end lost 5 bases, the J end lost 6 bases, and 7 bases lay between the germline ends. CDR3 length equals 12 residues. CDR1 and CDR2 (germline): SSHAT, FNYEAQ (reference sequence). CDR3 residues: CASSQVAGELFF. The CDR3, as DNA: TGTGCCAGCAGCCAAGTAGCCGGGGAGCTGTTTTTT.

J is TRBJ2-7 and V is TRBV6-6, with 9 positions matching TRBD1. Trimming cost V 7 bases and J 4 bases; bases outside gene matches: 14. There are 16 residues in the CDR3. CDR1 is MNHNY, CDR2 SVGAGI, per germline (reference sequence). CDR3 in amino acids: CASILRDRDREYEQYF. CDR3 nucleotide sequence: TGTGCCAGCATCCTTCGTGACCGGGACAGGGAATACGAGCAGTACTTC.

The chain employs TRBV25-1 and TRBJ2-5, with 7 bases aligning to TRBD2. The trim removed 2 bases at V and 1 base at J, leaving 1 base unmatched. The germline gives CDR1 MGHDK, CDR2 SYGVNS. The CDR3 contains 14 residues. CDR3 bases: TGTGCCAGCAGTGAACAGCGGGGCCAAGAGACCCAGTACTTC. This codes for CASSEQRGQETQYF.

This clone came up a few times. This chain links TRBV7-6 with TRBJ2-2, with 10 bases aligning to TRBD1. The CDR3 consists of 19 residues. V was pared by 5 bases and J by 2 bases, with 14 bases of the junction left unmatched. Germline V gene lookup returns CDR1 SGHVS and CDR2 FNYEAQ. CDR3 nucleotide sequence: TGTGCCAGCAGCCTGTTTGGGACAGGGGATGTGGGCAACACCGGGGAGCTGTTTTTT. Its translation is CASSLFGTGDVGNTGELFF.

The V gene is TRBV27, the J gene TRBJ2-1; D unresolved. The V end lost 4 bases, the J end lost 4 bases, and 23 bases lay between the germline ends. Germline lookup yields CDR1 MNHEY and CDR2 SMNVEV (reference sequence). This CDR3 comprises 18 residues. Here the CDR3 DNA reads TGTGCCAGCAGTTCCCGTCCCAGTACCCCAGCGTGGTACAATGAGCAGTTCTTC. It specifies CASSSRPSTPAWYNEQFF.

This chain joins TRBV19 and TRBJ2-5; TRBD1 might be the D (6 bases). The V gene lost 5 bases and the J gene lost 2 bases, with 9 bases spanning the gap. CDR1 is LNHDA, CDR2 SQIVND, per germline (reference sequence). This CDR3 has 13 residues. CDR3: CASSGGSQETQYF. CDR3 nucleotide sequence: TGTGCCAGTAGTGGGGGCAGTCAAGAGACCCAGTACTTC.

The V gene is TRBV7-9, the J gene TRBJ1-1, with D maybe TRBD1 (6 bases). Germline values: CDR1 SEHNR, CDR2 FQNEAQ (reference sequence). The CDR3 contains 14 residues. V lost 10 bases and J lost 4, with 19 bases in between. CDR3 amino acids: CANLFLGRGTEAFF. CDR3 nucleotide sequence: TGTGCCAACCTGTTTTTGGGCAGGGGCACTGAAGCTTTCTTT. Full variable domain (missing parts from reference TRBV7-9 and TRBJ1-1): DTGVSQNPRHKITKRGQNVTFRCDPISEHNRLYWYRQTLGQGPEFLTYFQNEAQLEKSRLLSDRFSAERPKGSFSTLEIQRTEQGDSAMYLCANLFLGRGTEAFFGQGTRLTVV.

The gene calls are TRBV18 and TRBJ2-1; weak D call: TRBD1 (5 bases). Deletions cut 3 bases from V and 8 bases from J, with 14 bases between. The CDR3 totals 14 residues. Germline CDR1 reads KGHSH; CDR2 reads LQKENI. The CDR3 region is CASSPLDSPYEQFF. The CDR3 DNA is TGTGCCAGCTCACCGCTCGACAGTCCCTATGAGCAGTTCTTC.

The chain is built from TRBV6-6 and TRBJ2-7; unclear D gene. This CDR3 is built from 14 residues. Germline CDR1 and CDR2: MNHNY and SVGAGI (reference sequence). With 0 bases removed from V and 2 bases from J, the gap between germline ends came to 8 bases. The CDR3 DNA is TGTGCCAGCAGTTACTCGACACCGACCTACGAGCAGTACTTC. This sequence encodes CASSYSTPTYEQYF.